These 13 T cell receptor beta chains were sequenced from one sample in a study of blood T cell repertoires in COVID-19 (dated by TCRdb to 2018 to 2020). Library preparation used the immunoSEQ multiplex PCR assay. Here the immuneACCESS table is served through TCRdb, limited to in-frame sequences with V and J called. Missing clones are a known gap in these copies; in checked studies unresolved V genes cover under half, and the rest lacks a known reason. Within this sample are around 100,000 clones, with 85% of them counted one time only. About 1.8% of the sample goes to the ten largest clones. Sequencing was carried out using peripheral blood. Source of these receptors: a woman in her 70s with active or convalescent COVID-19.

The genes are TRBV5-1 and TRBJ2-4; tentative D call: TRBD1 (5 bases). Germline V lookup: CDR1 SGHRS, CDR2 YFSETQ. Trimming removed 0 bases from V and 10 bases from J, with 11 bases in between. The CDR3 contains 13 residues. The DNA for the CDR3 is TGCGCCAGCAGCTTGGCCCAGGGTAGTATTCAGTACTTC. It encodes CASSLAQGSIQYF.

The CDR3 here is CASSPGLAGGSEQFF. CDR3 nucleotide sequence: TGTGCCAGCAGCCCCGGACTAGCGGGAGGGAGTGAGCAGTTCTTC. The J gene is TRBJ2-1, the V gene TRBV7-2, with 15 bases fitting TRBD2. The CDR3 is made up of 15 amino acids. In germline, CDR1 is SGHTA, CDR2 FQGNSA. V shed 5 bases and J 9 bases; nucleotides not matched to a gene: 5.

V usage is TRBV7-2 and J usage is TRBJ2-1, with TRBD2 identical over 11 bases. V gave up 3 bases and J gave up 0 bases; unmatched junction bases: 7. Germline CDR1 SGHTA, CDR2 FQGNSA. CDR3 size: 18 residues. The CDR3 sequence is CASSLGLAEFYSYNEQFF. CDR3 bases: TGTGCCAGCAGCTTGGGACTAGCGGAATTCTACTCCTACAATGAGCAGTTCTTC.

This clone has only one observation. The chain links TRBV20-1 to TRBJ1-2; 7 nucleotides agree with TRBD1. CDR1 is DFQATT and CDR2 is SNEGSKA in the germline V gene (reference sequence). V was pared by 3 bases and J by 6 bases, with 10 bases of the junction left unmatched. The CDR3 runs to 14 residues. CDR3 residues: CSASGSGTGDGYTF. In DNA, the CDR3 is TGCAGTGCTAGTGGCTCCGGAACAGGGGATGGCTACACCTTC.

This clone was found once. At the DNA level, this CDR3 is encoded by other sequences in the same sample as well. The CDR3 loop is CASSLKLDTEAFF. As DNA, the CDR3 is TGCGCCAGCAGCTTAAAACTCGACACTGAAGCTTTCTTT. The V and J genes are TRBV5-1 and TRBJ1-1; no clear D. The CDR3 is 13 amino acids. Trimming took 2 bases from V and 3 from J, leaving 8 bases between them. CDR1 is SGHRS, CDR2 YFSETQ, per germline.

The V and J genes are TRBV5-4 and TRBJ2-1, with 9 bases identical to TRBD2. This CDR3 is 15 amino acids long. CDR1 SGHNT and CDR2 YYREEE come from the germline V gene (reference sequence). After removal of 1 base from V and 6 bases from J, the junction contained 5 bases not matched to a gene. The CDR3 spells CASSLQAGGGNEQFF. The CDR3 coding sequence is TGTGCCAGCAGCTTGCAAGCGGGGGGAGGCAATGAGCAGTTCTTC. Filled out from reference TRBV5-4 and TRBJ2-1, the complete variable domain reads ETGVTQSPTHLIKTRGQQVTLRCSSQSGHNTVSWYQQALGQGPQFIFQYYREEENGRGNFPPRFSGLQFPNYSSELNVNALELDDSALYLCASSLQAGGGNEQFFGPGTRLTVL.

The CDR3, as DNA: TGTGCCAGCTCACCGATGGGACAGGGCGAGACTGAAGCTTTCTTT. This encodes CASSPMGQGETEAFF. The rearrangement uses TRBV18 and TRBJ1-1; 9 nucleotides agree with TRBD1. The CDR3 loop spans 15 amino acids. V dropped 3 bases and J dropped 5; count of bases not matched to a gene: 7. From germline, CDR1 is KGHSH and CDR2 LQKENI.

In its sample, this clone was seen a few times. The J gene is TRBJ1-5, the V gene TRBV2; 9 bases align to TRBD1. The germline V gene has CDR1 SNHLY and CDR2 FYNNEI. J was trimmed by 3 bases and V by 4 bases; bases with no gene match: 4. This CDR3 has 15 residues. The CDR3 spells CASSGGTGNNQPQHF. The CDR3 bases are TGTGCCAGCAGTGGGGGGACAGGGAACAATCAGCCCCAGCATTTT.

The gene calls are TRBV30 and TRBJ1-5; 8 nucleotides align to TRBD1. CDR1 is GTSNPN, CDR2 SVGIG, per germline (reference sequence). Unmatched junction bases numbered 4, after V lost 2 bases and J lost 7 bases. The CDR3 extends over 13 amino acids. This CDR3 reads CAWSSTGAQPQHF. The CDR3 DNA reads as TGTGCCTGGAGTTCGACAGGGGCCCAGCCCCAGCATTTT.

This clone was counted only a few times. The chain is built from TRBV15 and TRBJ1-3; a weak D match, TRBD1 (5 bases). V lost 4 bases, J lost 3 bases, and 10 bases lay in between. CDR3 size: 14 residues. CDR1 and CDR2 from the germline V gene are LNHNV and YYDKDF (reference sequence). CDR3 DNA: TGTGCCACCAGCATAACCAGGGTTGGAAACACCATATATTTT. Its protein product is CATSITRVGNTIYF.

The chain uses TRBV7-6 and TRBJ2-3, with D possibly matching TRBD1 (5 bases). The length of the CDR3 is 12 residues. Germline CDR1 reads SGHVS; CDR2 reads FNYEAQ. V was trimmed by 2 bases and J by 6 bases, leaving 6 bases between them. CDR3 in DNA: TGTGCCAGCAGCTTAAACAGGGATACGCAGTATTTT. Translation gives CASSLNRDTQYF.

This chain connects TRBV7-9 to TRBJ1-2; 8 bases match TRBD1. The CDR3 has 15 residues. From germline, CDR1 is SEHNR and CDR2 FQNEAQ (reference sequence). Losses at the gene ends were 3 bases for V and 3 bases for J; bases not matched to a gene: 6. CDR3 amino acids: CASSLDQGAYYGYTF. CDR3 coding DNA: TGTGCCAGCAGCTTGGACCAGGGGGCGTACTATGGCTACACCTTC.

This sequence joins TRBV29-1 and TRBJ1-4, with 10 positions matching TRBD1. Per germline, CDR1 SQVTM and CDR2 ANQGSEA. The CDR3 consists of 14 residues. The J segment lost 7 bases and the V segment lost 1 base, leaving 3 bases of the junction unmatched. The CDR3 nucleotides are TGCAGCGTTGAAGGGGGACAGGGGAGTGAAAAACTGTTTTTT. It specifies CSVEGGQGSEKLFF. The variable domain in full, completed from reference TRBV29-1 and TRBJ1-4, reads SAVISQKPSRDICQRGTSLTIQCQVDSQVTMMFWYRQQPGQSLTLIATANQGSEATYESGFVIDKFPISRPNLTFSTLTVSNMSPEDSSIYLCSVEGGQGSEKLFFGSGTQLSVL.